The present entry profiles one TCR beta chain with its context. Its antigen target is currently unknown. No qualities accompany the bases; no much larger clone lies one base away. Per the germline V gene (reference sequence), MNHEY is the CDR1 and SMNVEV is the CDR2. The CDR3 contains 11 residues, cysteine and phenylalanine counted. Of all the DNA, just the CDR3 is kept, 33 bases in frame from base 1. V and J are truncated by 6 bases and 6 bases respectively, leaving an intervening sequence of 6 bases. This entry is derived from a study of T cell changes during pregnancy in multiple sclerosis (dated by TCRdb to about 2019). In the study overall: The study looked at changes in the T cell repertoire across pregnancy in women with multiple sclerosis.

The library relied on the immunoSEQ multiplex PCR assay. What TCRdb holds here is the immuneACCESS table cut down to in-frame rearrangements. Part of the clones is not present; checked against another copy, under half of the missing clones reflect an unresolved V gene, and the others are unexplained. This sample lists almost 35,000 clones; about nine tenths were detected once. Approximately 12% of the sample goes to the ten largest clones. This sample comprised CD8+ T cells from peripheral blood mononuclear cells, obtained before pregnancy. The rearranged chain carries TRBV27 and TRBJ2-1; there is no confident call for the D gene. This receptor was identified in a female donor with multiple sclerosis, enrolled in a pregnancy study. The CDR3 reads CASSHSNEQFF. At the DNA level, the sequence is TGTGCCAGCAGCCACTCCAATGAGCAGTTCTTC.